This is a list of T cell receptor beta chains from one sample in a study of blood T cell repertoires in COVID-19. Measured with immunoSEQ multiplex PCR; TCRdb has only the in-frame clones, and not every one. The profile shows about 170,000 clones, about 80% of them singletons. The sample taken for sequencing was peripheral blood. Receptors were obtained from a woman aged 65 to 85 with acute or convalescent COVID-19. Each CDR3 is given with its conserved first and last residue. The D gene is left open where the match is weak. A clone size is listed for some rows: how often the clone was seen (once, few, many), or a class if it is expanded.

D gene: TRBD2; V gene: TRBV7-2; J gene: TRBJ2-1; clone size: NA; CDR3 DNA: TGTGCCAGCAGCTTAGCTACTAGCGGGGGGCTATGGGATGAGCAGTTCTTC; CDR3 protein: CASSLATSGGLWDEQFF
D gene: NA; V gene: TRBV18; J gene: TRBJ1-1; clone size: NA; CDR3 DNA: TGTGCCAGCTCTCCAGGGCAGGGAACTGAAGCTTTCTTT; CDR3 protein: CASSPGQGTEAFF
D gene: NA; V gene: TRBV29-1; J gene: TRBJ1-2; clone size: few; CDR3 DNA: TGCAGCGTCCCTACAGGGAATAAGGGCTACACCTTC; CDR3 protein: CSVPTGNKGYTF
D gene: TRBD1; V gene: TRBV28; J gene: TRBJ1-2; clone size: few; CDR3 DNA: TGTGCCAGCAGTTCCGAGACAGGGGGATATCGTAGAAACACCTTC; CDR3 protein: CASSSETGGYRRNTF
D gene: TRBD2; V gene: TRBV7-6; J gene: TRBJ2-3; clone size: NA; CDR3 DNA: TGTGCCAGCAGCGGCGGGGGGGCTAGTTACACAGATACGCAGTATTTT; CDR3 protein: CASSGGGASYTDTQYF
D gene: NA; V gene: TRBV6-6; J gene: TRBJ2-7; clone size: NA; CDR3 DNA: TGTGCCAGCAGCCCGCCGTCAGGGTCCTACGAGCAGTACTTC; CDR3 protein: CASSPPSGSYEQYF
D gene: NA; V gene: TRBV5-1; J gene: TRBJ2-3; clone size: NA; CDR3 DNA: TGCGCCAGCAGCTTGGCAGTTCAAGATACGCAGTATTTT; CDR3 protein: CASSLAVQDTQYF
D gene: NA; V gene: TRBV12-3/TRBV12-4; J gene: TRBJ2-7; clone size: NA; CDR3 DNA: TGTGCCAGCAGTTTAGTCAGGGCCCACGAGCAGTACTTC; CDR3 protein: CASSLVRAHEQYF
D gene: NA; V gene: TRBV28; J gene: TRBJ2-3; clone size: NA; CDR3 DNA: TGTGCCAGCAGCCAGAGACGTAGACAGAACTCAGATACGCAGTATTTT; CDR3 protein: CASSQRRRQNSDTQYF
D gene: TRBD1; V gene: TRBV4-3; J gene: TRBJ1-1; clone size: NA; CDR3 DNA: TGCGCCAGCAGCAAAAAGGACAGGGGCGGTTTGGGCACTGAAGCTTTCTTT; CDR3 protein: CASSKKDRGGLGTEAFF
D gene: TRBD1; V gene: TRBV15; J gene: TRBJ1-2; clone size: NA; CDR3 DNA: TGTGCCACCACAGGGGGCGGGTGGAATGGCTACACCTTC; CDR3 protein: CATTGGGWNGYTF
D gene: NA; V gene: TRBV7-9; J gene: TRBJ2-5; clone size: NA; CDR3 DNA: TGTGCCAGCAGATACGACAGGTTACAAGAGACCCAGTACTTC; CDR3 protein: CASRYDRLQETQYF
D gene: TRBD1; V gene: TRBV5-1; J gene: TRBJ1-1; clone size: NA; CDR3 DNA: TGCGCCAGCAGCCCCGGAACGGGACAGCTTAGTGAAGCTTTCTTT; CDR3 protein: CASSPGTGQLSEAFF
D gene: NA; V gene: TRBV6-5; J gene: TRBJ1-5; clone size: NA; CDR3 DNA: TGTGCCAGCCGCCCGGGTGGGGCAAGCAATCAGCCCCAGCATTTT; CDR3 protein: CASRPGGASNQPQHF
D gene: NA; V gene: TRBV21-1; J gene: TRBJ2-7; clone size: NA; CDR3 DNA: TGTGCCAGCACCTATGGGGGGAAGGAGCAGTACTTC; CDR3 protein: CASTYGGKEQYF
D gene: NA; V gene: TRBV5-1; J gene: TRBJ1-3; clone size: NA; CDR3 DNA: TGCGCCAGCAGCTTGGCCGGAGGAAGAAACACCATATATTTT; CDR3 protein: CASSLAGGRNTIYF
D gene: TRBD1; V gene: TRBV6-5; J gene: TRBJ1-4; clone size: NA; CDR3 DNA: TGTGCCAGCAGGGGGACAGGGCACGAAAAACTGTTTTTT; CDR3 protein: CASRGTGHEKLFF
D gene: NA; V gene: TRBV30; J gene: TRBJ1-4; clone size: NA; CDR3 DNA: TGTGCCTGGGGACAGTCCACTAATGAAAAACTGTTTTTT; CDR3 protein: CAWGQSTNEKLFF
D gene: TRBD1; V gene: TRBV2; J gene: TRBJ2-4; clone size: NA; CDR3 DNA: TGTGCCAGCAGCACCGGGACAGGAGTCGACATTCAGTACTTC; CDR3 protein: CASSTGTGVDIQYF
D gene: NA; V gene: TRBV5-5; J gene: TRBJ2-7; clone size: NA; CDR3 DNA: TGTGCCAGCAGCTTGGGGCCGGGACATGCCTACGAGCAGTACTTC; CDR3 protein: CASSLGPGHAYEQYF
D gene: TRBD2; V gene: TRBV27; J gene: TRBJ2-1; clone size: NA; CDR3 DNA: TGTGCCAGCAGTCCCGGACTAGCGGGATTCTACAATGAGCAGTTCTTC; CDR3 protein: CASSPGLAGFYNEQFF
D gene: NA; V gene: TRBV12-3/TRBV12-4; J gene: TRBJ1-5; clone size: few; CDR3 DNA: TGTGCCAGCAGAGACGGGGATCAGCCCCAGCATTTT; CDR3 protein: CASRDGDQPQHF
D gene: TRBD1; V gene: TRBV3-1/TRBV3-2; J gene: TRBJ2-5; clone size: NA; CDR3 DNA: TGTGCCAGCAGCCCCCCCAGGGGGAGTCGGGGAGAGACCCAGTACTTC; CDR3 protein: CASSPPRGSRGETQYF
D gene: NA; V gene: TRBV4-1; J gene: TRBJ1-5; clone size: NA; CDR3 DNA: TGCGCCAGCAGCCGGGTACAGGAGCTTAGCAATCAGCCCCAGCATTTT; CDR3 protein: CASSRVQELSNQPQHF
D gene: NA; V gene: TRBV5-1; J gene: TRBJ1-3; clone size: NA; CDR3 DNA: TGCGCCAGCAGCTTGAGCAATAACCCGGGAAACACCATATATTTT; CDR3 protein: CASSLSNNPGNTIYF
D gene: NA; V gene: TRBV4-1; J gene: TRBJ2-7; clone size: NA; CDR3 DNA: TGCGCCAGCAGCCAGGGGGCGCCCTCCTACGAGCAGTACTTC; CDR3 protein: CASSQGAPSYEQYF
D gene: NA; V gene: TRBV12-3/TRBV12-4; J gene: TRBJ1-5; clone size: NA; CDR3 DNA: TGTGCCAGCAGCCAGGGGATCTATCAGCCCCAGCATTTT; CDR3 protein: CASSQGIYQPQHF
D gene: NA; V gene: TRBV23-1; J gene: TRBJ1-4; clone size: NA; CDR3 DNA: TGCGCCAGCAGTCTGGACTCCAAAGGGGAAAAACTGTTTTTT; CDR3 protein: CASSLDSKGEKLFF
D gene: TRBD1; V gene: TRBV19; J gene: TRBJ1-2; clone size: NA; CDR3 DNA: TGTGCCAGTAGCGGCCGGGGACAGGGGAATGGCTACACCTTC; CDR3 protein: CASSGRGQGNGYTF
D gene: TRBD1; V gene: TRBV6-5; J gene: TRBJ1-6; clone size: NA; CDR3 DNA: TGTGCCAGCAGGAGACAGGGGGCTTATTCACCCCTCCACTTT; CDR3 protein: CASRRQGAYSPLHF
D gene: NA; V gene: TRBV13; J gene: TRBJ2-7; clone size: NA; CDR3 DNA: TGTGCCAGCAGCTTAGCCGTCGGGGGAGTCTACGAGCAGTACTTC; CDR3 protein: CASSLAVGGVYEQYF
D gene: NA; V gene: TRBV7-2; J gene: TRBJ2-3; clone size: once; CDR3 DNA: TGTGCCAGCAGCTTAAATAAGGGGTCGGGGGACGTAAGAACAGATACGCAGTATTTT; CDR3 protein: CASSLNKGSGDVRTDTQYF
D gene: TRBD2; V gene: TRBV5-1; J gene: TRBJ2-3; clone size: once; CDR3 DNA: TGCGCCAGCAGCTTAAGGGGGACTAGCGGGGGCACAGATACGCAGTATTTT; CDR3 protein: CASSLRGTSGGTDTQYF
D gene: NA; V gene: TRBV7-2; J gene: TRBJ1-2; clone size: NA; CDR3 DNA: TGTGCCAGCAGCTTAGATCAACTCGGTGGCTACACCTTC; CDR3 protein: CASSLDQLGGYTF
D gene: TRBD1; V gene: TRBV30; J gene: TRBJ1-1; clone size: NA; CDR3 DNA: TGTGCCTGGAGTGTATGGGGACAGGGGAGTCGGACTGAAGCTTTCTTT; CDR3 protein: CAWSVWGQGSRTEAFF
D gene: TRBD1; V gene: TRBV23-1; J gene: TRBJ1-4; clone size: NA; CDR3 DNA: TGCGCCAGCAGTCAACGGGACAGGTCAGTCGTTCGGGAAAAACTGTTTTTT; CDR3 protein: CASSQRDRSVVREKLFF
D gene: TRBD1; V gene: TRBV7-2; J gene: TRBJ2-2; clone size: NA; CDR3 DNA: TGTGCCAGCAGCCTCCCGACAGGGCGGGTAACCGGGGAGCTGTTTTTT; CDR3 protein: CASSLPTGRVTGELFF
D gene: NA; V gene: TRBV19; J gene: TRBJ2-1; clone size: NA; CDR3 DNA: TGTGCCAGTAGTTCTACTAGCGGGACAGGGTCCTACAATGAGCAGTTCTTC; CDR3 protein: CASSSTSGTGSYNEQFF
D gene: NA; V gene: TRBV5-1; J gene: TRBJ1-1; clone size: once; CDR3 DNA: TGCGCCAGCAGCAGGGAGGGTCCGGACACTGAAGCTTTCTTT; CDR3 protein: CASSREGPDTEAFF
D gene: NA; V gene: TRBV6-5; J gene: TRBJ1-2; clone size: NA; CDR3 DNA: TGTGCCAGCAGTTACTCGAGGGGTTGGGGGCACAATACCTTC; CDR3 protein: CASSYSRGWGHNTF
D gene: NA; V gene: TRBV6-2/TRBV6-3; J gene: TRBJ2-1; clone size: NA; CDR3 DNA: TGTGCCAGCAGTTCTAGTAATCCCTACAATGAGCAGTTCTTC; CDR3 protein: CASSSSNPYNEQFF
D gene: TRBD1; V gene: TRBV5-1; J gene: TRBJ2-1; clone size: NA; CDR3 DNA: TGCGCCAGCAGCTCCCGACAGGGAAATCGAAATGAGCAGTTCTTC; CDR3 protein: CASSSRQGNRNEQFF
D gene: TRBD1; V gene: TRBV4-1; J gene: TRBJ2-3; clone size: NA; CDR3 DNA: TGCGCCAGCAGCCAAACCGGGACAGGGTTAGATACGCAGTATTTT; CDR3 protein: CASSQTGTGLDTQYF
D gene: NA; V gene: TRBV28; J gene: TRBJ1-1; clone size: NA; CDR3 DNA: TGTGCCAGCAGGCTTTACACAGGGATCGGTGAAGCTTTCTTT; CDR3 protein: CASRLYTGIGEAFF
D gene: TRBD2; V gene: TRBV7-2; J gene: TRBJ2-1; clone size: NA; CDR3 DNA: TGTGCCAGCAGCCAAAGGTCTAGCGGGGGGCCGACCTACAATGAGCAGTTCTTC; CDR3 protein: CASSQRSSGGPTYNEQFF
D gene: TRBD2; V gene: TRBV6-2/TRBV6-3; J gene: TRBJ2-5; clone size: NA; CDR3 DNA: TGTGCCAGCAGTTACTCGATGACTAGCGGGGAACAAGAGACCCAGTACTTC; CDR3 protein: CASSYSMTSGEQETQYF
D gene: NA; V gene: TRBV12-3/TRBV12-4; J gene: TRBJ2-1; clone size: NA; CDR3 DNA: TGTGCCAGCAGTCGACTAGTAGATGAGCAGTTCTTC; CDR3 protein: CASSRLVDEQFF
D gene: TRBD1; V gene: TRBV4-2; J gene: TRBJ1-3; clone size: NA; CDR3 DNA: TGTGCCAGCAGCCAGGCGGCAGGGGGAGCTGGAAACACCATATATTTT; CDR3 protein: CASSQAAGGAGNTIYF
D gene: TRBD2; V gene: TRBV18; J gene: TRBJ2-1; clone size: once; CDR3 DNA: TGTCCTGAGGACGGGAGGGCCACGGATGAGCAGTTCTTC; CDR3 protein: CPEDGRATDEQFF
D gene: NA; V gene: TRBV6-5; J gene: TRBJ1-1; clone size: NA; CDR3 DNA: TGTGCCAGCAGTGACTCCGGACAGACTAACACTGAAGCTTTCTTT; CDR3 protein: CASSDSGQTNTEAFF
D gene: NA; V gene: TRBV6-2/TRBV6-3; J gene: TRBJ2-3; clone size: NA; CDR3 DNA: TGTGCCAGCAGTTATGGGGGCGGGTCTAGCACAGATACGCAGTATTTT; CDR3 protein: CASSYGGGSSTDTQYF
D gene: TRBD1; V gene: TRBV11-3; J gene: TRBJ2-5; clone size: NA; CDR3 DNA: TGTGCCAGCAGCACCAGGACAGGGAAGGGAGAGACCCAGTACTTC; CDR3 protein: CASSTRTGKGETQYF
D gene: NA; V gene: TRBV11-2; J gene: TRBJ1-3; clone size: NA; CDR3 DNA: TGTGCCAGCAGGACAGGATTGGCAAACACCATATATTTT; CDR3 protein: CASRTGLANTIYF
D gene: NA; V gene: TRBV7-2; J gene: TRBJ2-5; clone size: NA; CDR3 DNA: TGTGCCAGCAGCTTATACCCGACTGGACAAGAGACCCAGTACTTC; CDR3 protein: CASSLYPTGQETQYF